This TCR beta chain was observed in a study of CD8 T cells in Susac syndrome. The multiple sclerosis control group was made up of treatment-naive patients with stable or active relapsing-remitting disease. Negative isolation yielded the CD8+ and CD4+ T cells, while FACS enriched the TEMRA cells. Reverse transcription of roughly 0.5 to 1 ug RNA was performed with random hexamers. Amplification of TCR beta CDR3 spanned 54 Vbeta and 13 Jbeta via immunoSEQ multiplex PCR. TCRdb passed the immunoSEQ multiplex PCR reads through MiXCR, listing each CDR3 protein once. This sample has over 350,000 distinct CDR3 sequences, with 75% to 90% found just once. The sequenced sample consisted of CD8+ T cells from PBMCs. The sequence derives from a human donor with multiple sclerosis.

DNA of the CDR3: TGTGCCAGCAGTTACTCACTAGCGCCAAGCACAGATACGCAGTATTTT. This sequence encodes CASSYSLAPSTDTQYF. The chain links TRBV6-6 to TRBJ2-3; 7 bases are shared with TRBD2. The CDR3 is 16 residues long. CDR1 is MNHNY and CDR2 is SVGAGI in the germline V gene (reference sequence). Trimming at V came to 0 bases and at J to 0 bases, leaving 3 bases not matched to a gene.